The clone carrying this T cell receptor (beta chain) has just one count. Its antigen is undetermined. The sample comes from a study of cytomegalovirus exposure and HLA in healthy donors. Study overall: Previous work identified roughly 120 million unique TCR beta sequences from around 200 million T cells. Study-level results: Across donors, sequencing depth was assumed by presence/absence analyses to be roughly uniform.

Both 60 Vbeta primers and 13 Jbeta primers went into the PCR. Assay used: immunoSEQ multiplex PCR; TCRdb lists only in-frame clones, some missing. The profile shows roughly 130,000 clones, approximately 82% of them singletons. This cohort consisted of healthy bone marrow donors. The sequence came from a boy aged 2 to 10 in good health and CMV-seronegative. The sample was PBMCs.

DNA for the CDR3: TGTGCCAGCAGCCCTTCCAGGGGGCAGGGCACTGAAGCTTTCTTT. The encoded protein is CASSPSRGQGTEAFF. The chain recombines TRBV28 with TRBJ1-1; 8 nucleotides match TRBD1. The CDR3 consists of 15 residues. The ends lost 6 bases at V and 4 bases at J; junction bases unmatched: 10. CDR1 and CDR2 (germline): MDHEN, SYDVKM.